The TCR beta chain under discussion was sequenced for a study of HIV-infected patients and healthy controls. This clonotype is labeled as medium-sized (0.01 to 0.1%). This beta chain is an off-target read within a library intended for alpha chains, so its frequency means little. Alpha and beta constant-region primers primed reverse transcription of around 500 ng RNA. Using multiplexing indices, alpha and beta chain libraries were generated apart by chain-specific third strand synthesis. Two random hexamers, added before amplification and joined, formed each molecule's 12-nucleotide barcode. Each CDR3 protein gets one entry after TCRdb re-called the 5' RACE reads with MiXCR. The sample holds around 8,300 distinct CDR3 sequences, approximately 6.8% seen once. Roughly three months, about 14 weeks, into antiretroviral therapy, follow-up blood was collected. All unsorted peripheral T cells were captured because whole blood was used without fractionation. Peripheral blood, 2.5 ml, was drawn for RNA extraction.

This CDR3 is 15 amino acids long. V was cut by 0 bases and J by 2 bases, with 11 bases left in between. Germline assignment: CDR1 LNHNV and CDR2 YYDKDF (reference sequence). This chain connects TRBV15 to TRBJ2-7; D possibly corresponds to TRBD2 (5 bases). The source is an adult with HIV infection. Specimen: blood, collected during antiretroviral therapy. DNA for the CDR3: TGTGCCACCAGCAGAGATACCGGACTCACCTACGAGCAGTACTTC. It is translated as CATSRDTGLTYEQYF. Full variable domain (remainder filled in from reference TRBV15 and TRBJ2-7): DAMVIQNPRYQVTQFGKPVTLSCSQTLNHNVMYWYQQKSSQAPKLLFHYYDKDFNNEADTPDNFQSRRPNTSFCFLDIRSPGLGDTAMYLCATSRDTGLTYEQYFGPGTRLTVT.